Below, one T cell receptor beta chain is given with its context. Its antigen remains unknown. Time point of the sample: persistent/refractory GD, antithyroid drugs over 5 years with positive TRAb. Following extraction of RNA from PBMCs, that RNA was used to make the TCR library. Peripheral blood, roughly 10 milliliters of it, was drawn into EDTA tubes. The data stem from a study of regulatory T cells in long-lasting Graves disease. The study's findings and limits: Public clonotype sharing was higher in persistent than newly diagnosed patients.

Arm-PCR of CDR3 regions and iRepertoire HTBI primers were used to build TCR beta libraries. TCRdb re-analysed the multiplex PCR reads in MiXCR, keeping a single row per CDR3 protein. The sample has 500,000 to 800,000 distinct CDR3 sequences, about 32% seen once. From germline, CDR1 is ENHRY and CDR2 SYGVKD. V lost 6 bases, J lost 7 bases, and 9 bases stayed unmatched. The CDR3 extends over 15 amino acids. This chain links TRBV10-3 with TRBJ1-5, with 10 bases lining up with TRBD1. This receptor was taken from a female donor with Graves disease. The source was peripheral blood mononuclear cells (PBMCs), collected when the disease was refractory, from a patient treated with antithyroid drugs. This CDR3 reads CAIRSGTGDFQPQHF. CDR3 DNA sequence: TGTGCCATCAGATCCGGGACAGGGGACTTCCAGCCCCAGCATTTT.